The next 18 T cell receptor beta chains were all read from a single sample in a study of cytomegalovirus exposure and HLA in healthy donors. Primers included in the PCR were 60 Vbeta and 13 Jbeta primers. This table comes from immunoSEQ multiplex PCR, and its TCRdb copy is limited to in-frame clones, with some not included. The table includes roughly 130,000 clones, roughly 62% detected once. Sample: PBMCs. The source is a man aged 30 to 45 in good health and CMV-seropositive.

This clone turned up a few times. The chain has TRBV27 and TRBJ2-5; TRBD1 matches 12 bases. The trim removed 5 bases at V and 2 bases at J, leaving 6 bases unmatched. There are 16 residues in the CDR3. Germline CDR1 MNHEY, CDR2 SMNVEV (reference sequence). The CDR3 bases are TGTGCCAGCAGTCCGGGACAGGGGGCGAGACAAGAGACCCAGTACTTC. As protein: CASSPGQGARQETQYF.

The V and J genes are TRBV15 and TRBJ2-7; the D gene is possibly TRBD2 (5 bases). V was clipped by 1 base and J by 5 bases, with 21 bases between them. The length of the CDR3 is 17 residues. Germline V gives CDR1 LNHNV, CDR2 YYDKDF (reference sequence). For the CDR3, the DNA is TGTGCCACCAGCAGAGTTGTTTGGGGTGAACCGGGGAACGAGCAGTACTTC. Its translation is CATSRVVWGEPGNEQYF. Using reference TRBV15 and TRBJ2-7 for the parts outside the CDR3, the full variable domain is DAMVIQNPRYQVTQFGKPVTLSCSQTLNHNVMYWYQQKSSQAPKLLFHYYDKDFNNEADTPDNFQSRRPNTSFCFLDIRSPGLGDTAMYLCATSRVVWGEPGNEQYFGPGTRLTVT.

The genes are TRBV7-6 and TRBJ1-2, with D possibly matching TRBD1 (5 bases). Trimming removed 3 bases at V and 4 bases at J, with 18 bases between. Germline CDR1 is SGHVS and CDR2 is FNYEAQ. The CDR3 spans 16 residues. The CDR3 coding sequence is TGTGCCAGCAGCTTGGGGGGGTGGAGAGAGAGCTATGGCTACACCTTC. This sequence encodes CASSLGGWRESYGYTF.

This clone was picked up a small number of times. The gene calls are TRBV2 and TRBJ2-5; TRBD2 agrees at 7 bases. The CDR3 length is 13 residues. V gave up 8 bases and J gave up 1 base; unmatched junction bases: 4. CDR1 and CDR2 (germline): SNHLY, FYNNEI. The CDR3 loop reads CASGRESQETQYF. CDR3 DNA: TGTGCCAGCGGGCGGGAGAGCCAAGAGACCCAGTACTTC.

CDR3 nucleotide sequence: TGTGCCAGCAGCCTGAGAGGGACAGGGTACCCCTATAATTCACCCCTCCACTTT. It translates to CASSLRGTGYPYNSPLHF. This rearrangement joins TRBV7-2 to TRBJ1-6, with 9 bases lining up with TRBD1. The CDR3 has 18 residues. CDR1 is SGHTA and CDR2 is FQGNSA in the germline V gene. V lost 5 bases to trimming and J lost 2 bases; unmatched junction nucleotides: 10.

Concerning this clone itself: Compared with germline, one end of the junction differs, possibly owing to a read error. The V call is TRBV6-1, the J call TRBJ1-4; D is possibly TRBD1 (5 bases). The CDR3 has 17 residues. Germline V gives CDR1 MNHNS, CDR2 SASEGT. CDR3 sequence reads: CASSEVRLGAANEELFF. The CDR3, as DNA: TGTGCCAGCAGTGAAGTGCGGTTAGGGGCGGCTAATGAAGAACTGTTTTTT.

The chain employs TRBV4-1 and TRBJ1-1; no clear D. The CDR3 loop spans 14 amino acids. The germline V gene encodes CDR1 MGHRA and CDR2 YSYEKL. The V end was cut by 4 bases, the J end by 7 bases, with 16 bases between. CDR3 sequence reads: CASSPQPRHFEAFF. The DNA for the CDR3 is TGCGCCAGCAGCCCCCAACCCAGACATTTTGAAGCTTTCTTT.

The chain carries TRBV5-1 and TRBJ1-1; perhaps TRBD1 as D (6 bases). Germline V gene lookup returns CDR1 SGHRS and CDR2 YFSETQ. Trimming stripped 6 bases from V and 1 base from J, with 13 bases between. CDR3 length: 14 amino acids. CDR3 region: CASMPDSWNTEAFF. The DNA for the CDR3 is TGCGCCAGCATGCCGGACAGCTGGAACACTGAAGCTTTCTTT.

This chain joins TRBV7-2 and TRBJ2-7, with 8 nucleotides matching TRBD2. Germline CDR1 reads SGHTA; CDR2 reads FQGNSA. Unmatched junction bases numbered 7, after V lost 1 base and J lost 2 bases. There are 16 residues in the CDR3. CDR3 in DNA: TGTGCCAGCAGCTTAGACGAAGCGCGGGGGGCCTACGAGCAGTACTTC. It codes for CASSLDEARGAYEQYF.

The genes are TRBV6-1 and TRBJ2-3, with 8 bases that match TRBD2. The CDR3 contains 14 residues. Trimming cost V 1 base and J 12 bases; bases outside gene matches: 9. The germline gives CDR1 MNHNS, CDR2 SASEGT. CDR3 sequence reads: CASSEGWTSPPQYF. The CDR3 nucleotides are TGTGCCAGCAGTGAAGGTTGGACTAGCCCCCCTCAGTATTTT.

J is TRBJ2-1 and V is TRBV11-2; 8 bases align to TRBD2. CDR3 length: 15 residues. J lost 7 bases, V lost 7 bases, and 12 bases had no gene match. Germline V CDR1 and CDR2: SGHAT, FQNNGV. In DNA form, the CDR3 reads TGTGCCAGCACCCCGAGGGCGGGAGGAGGGAATGAGCAGTTCTTC. This encodes CASTPRAGGGNEQFF. The whole variable domain, remainder taken from reference TRBV11-2 and TRBJ2-1, is EAGVAQSPRYKIIEKRQSVAFWCNPISGHATLYWYQQILGQGPKLLIQFQNNGVVDDSQLPKDRFSAERLKGVDSTLKIQPAKLEDSAVYLCASTPRAGGGNEQFFGPGTRLTVL.

This sequence joins TRBV7-2 and TRBJ2-7, with D possibly TRBD2 on 5 matching bases. V was pared by 5 bases and J by 5 bases, with 22 bases between. CDR1 and CDR2 from the germline V gene are SGHTA and FQGNSA. The CDR3 has 16 residues. The CDR3 protein is CASSLLGPLTRDEQYF. For the CDR3, the DNA is TGTGCCAGCAGCCTGTTAGGCCCCCTTACTAGAGACGAGCAGTACTTC.

The V call is TRBV10-2, the J call TRBJ1-2, with no clear D. The germline V gene encodes CDR1 WSHSY and CDR2 SAAADI. The germline V and J ends were trimmed by 1 base and 7 bases, with 10 bases remaining between them. The length of the CDR3 is 13 residues. Here the CDR3 reads CASSELGSSGYTF. CDR3 DNA sequence: TGCGCCAGCAGTGAGTTGGGCAGTTCTGGCTACACCTTC.

This chain connects TRBV27 to TRBJ2-1, with 8 bases identical to TRBD2. CDR3 size: 19 residues. Germline assignment: CDR1 MNHEY and CDR2 SMNVEV (reference sequence). Trimming removed 3 bases from V and 5 bases from J; junction bases left unmatched: 18. This chain's CDR3 is CASSLWGNPPGLEDNEQFF. CDR3 in DNA: TGTGCCAGCAGTTTGTGGGGGAACCCTCCGGGACTAGAGGACAATGAGCAGTTCTTC.

The chain carries TRBV7-2 and TRBJ2-1, with 11 bases fitting TRBD2. The germline CDR1 and CDR2 sequences are SGHTA and FQGNSA. Trimming at V came to 5 bases and at J to 9 bases, leaving 9 bases not matched to a gene. CDR3 length: 15 residues. For the CDR3, the DNA is TGTGCCAGCAGCGAGTATAGCGGGAGGGCCGGTGAGCAGTTCTTC. It specifies CASSEYSGRAGEQFF.

This clone was observed a few times. The CDR3 DNA follows: TGCGCCAGCAGCCCGACGGGGAGGGGATCGGCAGATACGCAGTATTTT. This encodes CASSPTGRGSADTQYF. The genes are TRBV5-1 and TRBJ2-3; 7 positions agree with TRBD2. The CDR3 loop spans 16 amino acids. V gave up 4 bases and J gave up 4 bases; unmatched junction bases: 12. CDR1 and CDR2 from the germline V gene are SGHRS and YFSETQ.

This clone was observed a few times. The J gene is TRBJ1-1, the V gene TRBV7-8; D uncertain. Trimming pared 5 bases from V and 0 bases from J, leaving 10 bases between. The CDR3 sequence is 14 residues long. CDR1 and CDR2 (germline): SGHVS, FQNEAQ. CDR3 nucleotide sequence: TGTGCCAGCAGCCCGTCCCGCGTGAACACTGAAGCTTTCTTT. Translating gives CASSPSRVNTEAFF.

The chain recombines TRBV11-2 with TRBJ2-7; D is perhaps TRBD1 (6 bases). The CDR3 extends over 12 amino acids. Germline V gene lookup returns CDR1 SGHAT and CDR2 FQNNGV. V lost 5 bases to trimming and J lost 7 bases, with 12 bases between them. The DNA of the CDR3 is TGTGCCAGCAGCCCAGGGGTGCGGGAGCAGTACTTC. It is translated as CASSPGVREQYF.